Below, one T cell receptor (beta chain) is given with its context. Its cognate antigen is unknown. This sample stems from a study of lymphopenia after photon versus proton radiotherapy. Findings and caveats of the study: Proton therapy kept repertoires fairly stable, unlike photons, which gained effector/memory cells. Post-nadir diversity loss with photons came from oligoclonal expansion, particularly CD8+ Temra cells. In patients who died, overall survival fell as post-nadir TCR diversity dropped more. Only patients who died were analyzed for survival; proton advantage is unproven.

This CDR3 contains 16 residues. Trimming removed 4 bases from V and 0 bases from J; junction bases left unmatched: 6. Per the germline V gene, CDR1 is MGHRA and CDR2 is YSYEKL. The table came from immunoSEQ multiplex PCR; TCRdb's copy has only in-frame clones and leaves some out. The top ten clones hold approximately 6.5% of a sample with over 15,000 clones, around nine tenths of them seen once. This TCR was recovered from a man aged 60 to 75 with pancreatic cancer. The sample was peripheral blood, taken from a patient treated with photon-based radiotherapy. This chain joins TRBV4-1 and TRBJ2-3, with 8 bases matching TRBD2. The CDR3 reads CASSRTTSGSTDTQYF. CDR3 bases: TGCGCCAGCAGCCGCACTACTAGCGGAAGCACAGATACGCAGTATTTT.